Below, 6 T cell receptor beta chains from the same sample are listed, as sequenced in a study of PD-1 blockade in mismatch repair-deficient tumors (TCRdb year 2017). The library was produced with the immunoSEQ multiplex PCR assay. The clones in this table, taken by TCRdb from immuneACCESS, are in-frame only. Not every clone is retained; where verified, under half of the shortfall comes from an unresolved V gene, and the cause of the rest is unknown. Recorded for this sample are some 97,000 clones; 82% of them occurred a single time. Clones ranked in the top ten supply around 6.5% of the sample. The input for sequencing was peripheral blood, taken about 33 weeks after starting pembrolizumab. These receptors originate from an adult with mismatch repair-deficient cancer.

DNA of the CDR3: TGTGCCAGCAGTTTATCGGTAGCTAACTATGGCTACACCTTC. Protein sequence: CASSLSVANYGYTF. This chain uses TRBV27 with TRBJ1-2; D is uncertain. Trimming cost V 0 bases and J 0 bases, with 5 bases left between them. CDR1 is MNHEY, CDR2 SMNVEV, per germline (reference sequence). CDR3 length: 14 amino acids.

The chain joins TRBV18 to TRBJ2-6; D is perhaps TRBD2 (5 bases). Germline-derived CDR1 and CDR2 are KGHSH and LQKENI. V was pared by 3 bases and J by 1 base, with 10 bases between. CDR3 length: 16 residues. CDR3 sequence: CASSPGLTSGANVLTF. CDR3 bases: TGTGCCAGCTCACCCGGACTTACATCTGGGGCCAACGTCCTGACTTTC.

This chain joins TRBV7-9 and TRBJ2-7; TRBD1 matches at 9 bases. The CDR3 is 14 residues long. Trimming cost V 1 base and J 3 bases; bases outside gene matches: 1. The germline gives CDR1 SEHNR, CDR2 FQNEAQ (reference sequence). CDR3 DNA: TGTGCCAGCAGCTTAGTGGGACAGGGCTACGAGCAGTACTTC. Encoded protein: CASSLVGQGYEQYF.

The gene calls are TRBV7-9 and TRBJ2-3; D ambiguous. The CDR3 runs 11 residues. Germline assignment: CDR1 SEHNR and CDR2 FQNEAQ (reference sequence). Trimming removed 5 bases from V and 5 bases from J, with 5 bases in between. The CDR3: CASSPQDTQYF. CDR3 bases: TGTGCCAGCAGCCCTCAAGATACGCAGTATTTT.

The chain has TRBV7-9 and TRBJ2-1; 10 positions match TRBD1. Per the germline V gene, CDR1 is SEHNR and CDR2 is FQNEAQ (reference sequence). CDR3 length: 15 residues. V gave up 3 bases and J gave up 8 bases; unmatched junction bases: 7. This CDR3 reads CASSLTGGSTDEQFF. The CDR3 DNA follows: TGTGCCAGCAGCTTGACAGGGGGCTCTACGGATGAGCAGTTCTTC.

The rearrangement joins TRBV9 to TRBJ2-3; D perhaps matches TRBD2 (6 bases). Trimming removed 2 bases at V and 2 bases at J, with 9 bases between. The CDR3 is 14 residues long. CDR1 is SGDLS and CDR2 is YYNGEE in the germline V gene. CDR3 nucleotide sequence: TGTGCCAGCAGCGTTGGAGGGATCACAGATACGCAGTATTTT. This sequence encodes CASSVGGITDTQYF. Together with reference TRBV9 and TRBJ2-3, the CDR3 gives the full variable domain: DSGVTQTPKHLITATGQRVTLRCSPRSGDLSVYWYQQSLDQGLQFLIQYYNGEERAKGNILERFSAQQFPDLHSELNLSSLELGDSALYFCASSVGGITDTQYFGPGTRLTVL.